This passage covers 19 T cell receptor beta chains from one sample sequenced in a study of blood T cells in healthy people across ages. A sample-barcoded 5' primer and a J-beta primer mix were used in a second PCR of roughly 7 to 11 cycles. One entry per CDR3 protein results from TCRdb running MiXCR on the 5' RACE reads. The repertoire has 1,300,000 or so distinct CDR3 sequences, 59% of them found once; the top ten carry roughly 6.3%. Sequenced sample: blood. The receptors here all came from a man between 18 and 35 years old in good health.

Here the CDR3 reads CASSAPQRTYGYTF. CDR3 DNA: TGCGCCAGCAGCGCTCCCCAGAGAACCTATGGCTACACCTTC. The chain links TRBV5-1 to TRBJ1-2; D remains unclear. The CDR3 contains 14 residues. Germline V gives CDR1 SGHRS, CDR2 YFSETQ. Trimming cost V 4 bases and J 4 bases, with 14 bases left between them.

The chain has TRBV4-3 and TRBJ1-4; D not resolved. The CDR3 contains 13 residues. Germline V gene data show CDR1 as LGHNA and CDR2 as YSLEER. Between the trimmed V and J ends, which lost 0 bases and 14 bases, there was a span of 13 bases. The CDR3 loop is CASSQDVGSGLFF. CDR3 DNA: TGCGCCAGCAGCCAAGATGTGGGAAGCGGGCTGTTTTTT.

This clonotype was seen more than once but under ten times. This sequence joins TRBV6-1 and TRBJ2-3; 14 nucleotides align to TRBD2. Germline V CDR1 and CDR2: MNHNS, SASEGT. After removal of 5 bases from V and 1 base from J, the junction contained 5 bases not matched to a gene. The length of the CDR3 is 17 residues. This CDR3 reads CASSPRLAGGGTDTQYF. The CDR3 coding sequence is TGTGCCAGCAGTCCCAGACTAGCGGGAGGGGGCACAGATACGCAGTATTTT.

The rearrangement joins TRBV7-2 to TRBJ1-1, with TRBD1 identical over 8 bases. The CDR3 sequence is 17 residues long. Unmatched junction bases numbered 14, after V lost 5 bases and J lost 3 bases. CDR1 is SGHTA, CDR2 FQGNSA, per germline. The CDR3 region has the DNA TGTGCCAGCAGCAACCTTCCGGGGCAGGGGGCGGACACTGAAGCTTTCTTT. This sequence encodes CASSNLPGQGADTEAFF.

The rearrangement joins TRBV5-6 to TRBJ1-2, with D possibly matching TRBD1 (5 bases). This CDR3 is built from 13 residues. Trimming took 5 bases from V and 5 from J, leaving 13 bases between them. Germline lookup yields CDR1 SGHDT and CDR2 YYEEEE. The CDR3 protein is CASRGDTGYGYTF. Here the CDR3 DNA reads TGTGCCAGCAGAGGGGATACAGGATATGGCTACACCTTC.

A few counts support this clonotype. The rearrangement uses TRBV7-9 and TRBJ2-7; TRBD2 agrees at 14 bases. This CDR3 comprises 16 residues. Trimming at V came to 0 bases and at J to 7 bases, leaving 5 bases not matched to a gene. Germline V CDR1 and CDR2: SEHNR, FQNEAQ (reference sequence). In nucleotides, the CDR3 is TGTGCCAGCAGCTTAGCGGGGGGACTAGCGGGAGAGGAGCAGTACTTC. Translated, it gives CASSLAGGLAGEEQYF. The variable domain in full, with the rest retrieved from reference TRBV7-9 and TRBJ2-7, is DTGVSQNPRHKITKRGQNVTFRCDPISEHNRLYWYRQTLGQGPEFLTYFQNEAQLEKSRLLSDRFSAERPKGSFSTLEIQRTEQGDSAMYLCASSLAGGLAGEEQYFGPGTRLTVT.

The CDR3 protein is CSAAPPPDTQYF. CDR3 bases: TGCAGTGCGGCTCCTCCCCCCGATACGCAGTATTTT. The chain is built from TRBV20-1 and TRBJ2-3; no definite D call. Trimming shortened V by 6 bases and J by 6 bases, and 13 bases separated the two germline ends. The CDR3 is made up of 12 amino acids. Germline V gene data show CDR1 as DFQATT and CDR2 as SNEGSKA (reference sequence).

The V and J genes are TRBV18 and TRBJ2-5, with D maybe TRBD1 (6 bases). Trimming left V 0 bases short and J 5 bases short, with 10 bases between. Germline CDR1 is KGHSH and CDR2 is LQKENI. CDR3 length: 14 residues. CDR3 protein: CASSPPTGWETQYF. CDR3 DNA sequence: TGTGCCAGCTCACCACCGACAGGTTGGGAGACCCAGTACTTC.

The rearrangement uses TRBV6-5 and TRBJ2-1, with 7 bases lining up with TRBD2. The CDR3 has 16 amino acids. CDR1 and CDR2 (germline): MNHEY, SVGAGI. V shed 6 bases and J 6 bases; nucleotides not matched to a gene: 14. The CDR3 DNA follows: TGTGCCAGCAGCTGGGAGGTGGGAGGGGACTCCAATGAGCAGTTCTTC. Translating it yields CASSWEVGGDSNEQFF.

The gene calls are TRBV14 and TRBJ2-1; D uncertain. The CDR3 contains 11 residues. V dropped 8 bases and J dropped 9 bases, with 11 bases sitting between them. CDR1 and CDR2 (germline): SGHDN, FVKESK. The CDR3 region has the DNA TGTGCCAGCCGCTCGGCGAGTGAGCAGTTCTTC. This codes for CASRSASEQFF.

V is TRBV20-1 and J is TRBJ2-1; D might be TRBD2 (6 bases). Trimming stripped 4 bases from V and 10 bases from J, with 17 bases between. Germline V lookup: CDR1 DFQATT, CDR2 SNEGSKA (reference sequence). The length of the CDR3 is 13 residues. In nucleotides, the CDR3 is TGCAGTGCTAATCCCAATCAGCGGGCCGAGCAGTTCTTC. It encodes CSANPNQRAEQFF.

The chain uses TRBV28 and TRBJ1-2; possible D gene TRBD1, 6 bases. This CDR3 is built from 18 residues. With 5 bases removed from V and 3 bases from J, the gap between germline ends came to 25 bases. Germline values: CDR1 MDHEN, CDR2 SYDVKM. The CDR3 here is CASSRRVGHGARYYGYTF. In DNA, the CDR3 is TGTGCCAGCAGTCGACGCGTGGGACATGGGGCTCGGTACTATGGCTACACCTTC.

This clonotype showed up just a few times. The V gene is TRBV29-1, the J gene TRBJ1-1; D might be TRBD1 (6 bases). V was clipped by 7 bases and J by 8 bases, with 11 bases between them. The CDR3 is 10 residues long. Germline V CDR1 and CDR2: SQVTM, ANQGSEA. The CDR3 coding sequence is TGCAGCGCTCGGACAGCCGAAGCTTTCTTT. Its protein product is CSARTAEAFF.

This rearrangement joins TRBV10-3 to TRBJ1-2, with D tentatively TRBD1 (6 bases). CDR1 ENHRY and CDR2 SYGVKD come from the germline V gene. This CDR3 spans 13 amino acids. With 4 bases removed from V and 4 bases from J, the gap between germline ends came to 10 bases. CDR3 loop: CAISVGGGYGYTF. CDR3 in DNA: TGTGCCATCAGTGTGGGGGGCGGCTATGGCTACACCTTC.

V is TRBV28 and J is TRBJ2-5; 10 bases map to TRBD1. The junction had 7 bases not matched to a gene; V was cut back by 3 bases and J by 3 bases. The germline gives CDR1 MDHEN, CDR2 SYDVKM. The CDR3 length is 16 residues. The CDR3 DNA reads TGTGCCAGCAGTTTGTTTTACGGGACAGGGGAAGAGACCCAGTACTTC. Protein: CASSLFYGTGEETQYF.

Only a few counts were recorded for this clonotype. The rearrangement uses TRBV5-1 and TRBJ2-3; D uncertain. V dropped 1 base and J dropped 1 base, with 10 bases sitting between them. Per germline, CDR1 SGHRS and CDR2 YFSETQ. CDR3 size: 15 residues. Written as DNA, the CDR3 is TGCGCCAGCAGCTTGCTCCCAGTTGGCACAGATACGCAGTATTTT. Protein sequence: CASSLLPVGTDTQYF.

V is TRBV5-4 and J is TRBJ2-1, with D unresolved. CDR3 size: 12 residues. The V gene's germline CDR1 is SGHNT and CDR2 YYREEE (reference sequence). Trimming pared 4 bases from V and 10 bases from J, leaving 12 bases between. This chain's CDR3 is CASSTETEEQFF. The CDR3 nucleotides are TGTGCCAGCAGCACCGAGACGGAGGAGCAGTTCTTC.

For the CDR3, the DNA is TGCGCCAGCAGCCAAGAACGGAGGGCTGCCTATGGCTACACCTTC. Translating it yields CASSQERRAAYGYTF. The chain employs TRBV4-1 and TRBJ1-2, with D uncertain. Germline assignment: CDR1 MGHRA and CDR2 YSYEKL. CDR3 length: 15 amino acids. V lost 0 bases, J lost 4 bases, and 12 bases lay in between.

This chain connects TRBV20-1 to TRBJ1-1, with a tentative D call TRBD1 (6 bases). CDR1 is DFQATT and CDR2 is SNEGSKA in the germline V gene (reference sequence). The CDR3 spans 14 residues. The V gene lost 7 bases and the J gene lost 1 base, with 16 bases spanning the gap. CDR3 DNA sequence: TGCAGTGTCTTTATTTACAGGGAGAACACTGAAGCTTTCTTT. Protein: CSVFIYRENTEAFF.